Shown below are 14 T cell receptor beta chains from a single sample sequenced in a study of shared clonotypes between healthy human individuals (dated by TCRdb to 2020 to 2021). Library preparation was by the immunoSEQ multiplex PCR assay. TCRdb re-hosts the immuneACCESS table, in-frame sequences only. Its copies lack some clones; in the studies checked, an unresolved V gene accounts for under half of them, and the cause for the rest is not known. This sample gives some 2,000,000 clones in total; around 95% of them show up just once. The ten top clones hold under 0.15% of the sample. Sequenced input: naive CD4+ T cells sorted from blood. Sample cell subset or site, as interpreted from the label and publication: CD45RA+ positively selected. The receptors derive from a man between 18 and 35 years old in good health.

The chain is built from TRBV2 and TRBJ1-2; 9 bases match TRBD1. V lost 4 bases to trimming and J lost 4 bases; unmatched junction nucleotides: 13. CDR3 length equals 17 residues. Germline V gene sequence: CDR1 SNHLY, CDR2 FYNNEI. The CDR3 DNA follows: TGTGCCAGCAGTGGCGGTCCGGGACAGGGTCCAACCTATGGCTACACCTTC. This encodes CASSGGPGQGPTYGYTF.

The CDR3 coding sequence is TGTGCCAGCTCACCACGCCGCGAGGGGGCTTTCTTT. This translates into CASSPRREGAFF. The chain joins TRBV18 to TRBJ1-1, with TRBD1 as a possible D gene (5 bases). From germline, CDR1 is KGHSH and CDR2 LQKENI. This CDR3 region has 12 residues. V was pared by 1 base and J by 11 bases, with 11 bases between.

The chain combines TRBV30 with TRBJ2-5, with 7 nucleotides matching TRBD2. Trimming removed 2 bases from V and 5 bases from J; junction bases left unmatched: 11. Germline V gives CDR1 GTSNPN, CDR2 SVGIG (reference sequence). The CDR3 runs to 15 residues. The CDR3 bases are TGTGCCTGGAGTTGGGGAGCGGGTAGCGGGGAGACCCAGTACTTC. Translated: CAWSWGAGSGETQYF.

V usage is TRBV5-4 and J usage is TRBJ2-1, with TRBD2 as a possible D gene (6 bases). Germline CDR1 SGHNT, CDR2 YYREEE (reference sequence). Deletions cut 4 bases from V and 8 bases from J, with 19 bases between. CDR3 length equals 15 residues. The chain's CDR3 is CASSRSGLGVHEQFF. CDR3 bases: TGTGCCAGCAGCCGTTCGGGACTCGGGGTCCATGAGCAGTTCTTC.

This chain links TRBV9 with TRBJ1-5; no clear D gene. CDR1 is SGDLS, CDR2 YYNGEE, per germline. Deletions cut 4 bases from V and 2 bases from J, with 25 bases between. The CDR3 length is 19 residues. In DNA, the CDR3 is TGTGCCAGCAGCCCTCTAGTGCGGCGGGGAGGTACGGGCAATCAGCCCCAGCATTTT. Its translation: CASSPLVRRGGTGNQPQHF.

CDR3 sequence reads: CASSVAHEQYF. The CDR3 DNA reads as TGTGCCAGCAGTGTGGCCCACGAGCAGTACTTC. The rearrangement links TRBV2 to TRBJ2-7; D gene unclear. Germline V gives CDR1 SNHLY, CDR2 FYNNEI. This CDR3 comprises 11 residues. V was pared by 4 bases and J by 5 bases, with 6 bases between.

The chain uses TRBV6-4 and TRBJ2-3; D call uncertain. Germline loops: CDR1 MRHNA, CDR2 SNTAGT. The CDR3 covers 14 residues. Trimming took 3 bases from V and 0 from J, leaving 7 bases between them. This CDR3 reads CASSEGSSTDTQYF. For the CDR3, the DNA is TGTGCCAGCAGTGAGGGGTCTAGCACAGATACGCAGTATTTT.

Points on this clone: Distinct nucleotide sequences in the sample also encode this CDR3. The genes are TRBV2 and TRBJ2-3; D unresolved. V was cut by 3 bases and J by 4 bases, with 8 bases left in between. The CDR3 runs to 13 residues. Germline CDR1 and CDR2: SNHLY and FYNNEI. This CDR3 is CASSEQRADTQYF. The CDR3 DNA is TGTGCCAGCAGTGAGCAACGCGCAGATACGCAGTATTTT.

The chain employs TRBV5-1 and TRBJ2-1; D is uncertain. V was cut by 0 bases and J by 1 base, with 14 bases left in between. Looked up from germline, CDR1 is SGHRS and CDR2 is YFSETQ. CDR3 length: 17 residues. This CDR3 is CASSLVSRLQSYNEQFF. CDR3 DNA: TGCGCCAGCAGCTTGGTTTCCCGCCTCCAGTCCTACAATGAGCAGTTCTTC.

With regard to this clone: The same CDR3 can be traced to other DNA sequences in this sample. This chain uses TRBV5-1 with TRBJ2-7, with TRBD1 as a possible D gene (6 bases). Germline loops: CDR1 SGHRS, CDR2 YFSETQ. The CDR3 extends over 13 amino acids. Trimming took off 3 bases at V and 1 base at J, with 8 bases between the two ends. CDR3 DNA: TGCGCCAGCAGCTCAGGACAGTCCTACGAGCAGTACTTC. Translating it yields CASSSGQSYEQYF.

V is TRBV5-1 and J is TRBJ2-7; D remains unclear. V gave up 1 base and J gave up 2 bases, with 10 bases separating them. Germline CDR1 SGHRS, CDR2 YFSETQ. The CDR3 loop spans 14 amino acids. The CDR3 loop reads CASSLTVGTYEQYF. Here the CDR3 DNA reads TGCGCCAGCAGCTTGACTGTCGGAACCTACGAGCAGTACTTC. The variable domain in full, with the rest retrieved from reference TRBV5-1 and TRBJ2-7, is KAGVTQTPRYLIKTRGQQVTLSCSPISGHRSVSWYQQTPGQGLQFLFEYFSETQRNKGNFPGRFSGRQFSNSRSEMNVSTLELGDSALYLCASSLTVGTYEQYFGPGTRLTVT.

The chain has TRBV18 and TRBJ2-4; tentatively, D is TRBD1 (6 bases). The germline V gene encodes CDR1 KGHSH and CDR2 LQKENI. This CDR3 contains 13 residues. V was cut by 4 bases and J by 8 bases, with 12 bases left in between. In nucleotides, the CDR3 is TGTGCCAGCTCACGCCAGGGGACCGACATTCAGTACTTC. This encodes CASSRQGTDIQYF.

The chain has TRBV11-2 and TRBJ2-1, with no clear D. The CDR3 totals 15 residues. Trimming stripped 5 bases from V and 2 bases from J, with 13 bases between. CDR1 and CDR2 from the germline V gene are SGHAT and FQNNGV. CDR3 loop: CASSPGLQAYNEQFF. The CDR3 DNA reads as TGTGCCAGCAGCCCGGGCCTCCAGGCCTACAATGAGCAGTTCTTC.

This chain connects TRBV14 to TRBJ2-7; 8 bases fit TRBD1. The V gene end was trimmed by 1 base and the J gene end by 2 bases; junction bases not matched to a gene: 7. Germline V gives CDR1 SGHDN, CDR2 FVKESK. This CDR3 contains 16 residues. The DNA for the CDR3 is TGTGCCAGCAGCCAAGGCGGACAGGGAATCCCCTACGAGCAGTACTTC. This encodes CASSQGGQGIPYEQYF. Drawing the rest from reference TRBV14 and TRBJ2-7, the complete variable domain is EAGVTQFPSHSVIEKGQTVTLRCDPISGHDNLYWYRRVMGKEIKFLLHFVKESKQDESGMPNNRFLAERTGGTYSTLKVQPAELEDSGVYFCASSQGGQGIPYEQYFGPGTRLTVT.